This T cell receptor (beta chain) was profiled in a study of breast tumors, draining lymph nodes, adjacent tissues. Broader study findings: Findings are consistent with lymph node origin and intratumoral expansion of most tumor T cells. Data only fit, rather than demonstrated, lymph node origin of most tumor T cells.

Breast cancer patients provided tissue from their axillary draining lymph nodes. This clonotype turned up a few times. The antigen remains unidentified. The CDR3 extends over 15 amino acids. Germline V CDR1 and CDR2: LNHDA, SQIVND (reference sequence). V dropped 4 bases and J dropped 4; count of bases not matched to a gene: 5. From the multiplex PCR reads, TCRdb called clonotypes with MiXCR, one entry per CDR3 protein. The table has 85,000 to 130,000 distinct CDR3 sequences, roughly 29% seen once. Material for sequencing was axillary lymph node tissue. This sequence originates from a female donor with breast cancer. Some clones in this sample may be carry-over from other donors' samples. The chain uses TRBV19 and TRBJ2-1, with 9 positions matching TRBD1. The CDR3 DNA follows: TGTGCCAGTAGTACCGGACAGGGGACATACAATGAGCAGTTCTTC. This sequence encodes CASSTGQGTYNEQFF.